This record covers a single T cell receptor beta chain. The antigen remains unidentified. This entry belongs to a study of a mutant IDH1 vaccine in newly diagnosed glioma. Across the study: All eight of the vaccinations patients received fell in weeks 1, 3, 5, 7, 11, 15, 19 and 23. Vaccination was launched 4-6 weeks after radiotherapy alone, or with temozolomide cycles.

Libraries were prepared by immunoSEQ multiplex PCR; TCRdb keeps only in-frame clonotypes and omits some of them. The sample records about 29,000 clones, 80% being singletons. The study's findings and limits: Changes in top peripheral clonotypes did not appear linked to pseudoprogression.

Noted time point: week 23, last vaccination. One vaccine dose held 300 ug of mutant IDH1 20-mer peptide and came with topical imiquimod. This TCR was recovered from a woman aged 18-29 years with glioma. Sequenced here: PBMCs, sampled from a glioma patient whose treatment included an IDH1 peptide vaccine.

The CDR3 nucleotides read TGTGCCAGCAGCCCACAAGGGGGCGGAATCACCGGGGAGCTGTTTTTT. This encodes CASSPQGGGITGELFF. The rearrangement uses TRBV7-9 and TRBJ2-2; 7 bases are shared with TRBD1. The CDR3 consists of 16 residues. Germline-derived CDR1 and CDR2 are SEHNR and FQNEAQ (reference sequence). After removal of 5 bases from V and 4 bases from J, the junction contained 10 bases not matched to a gene.